Listed here are 21 T cell receptor beta chains from one sample, sequenced in a study of response to subunit inactivated influenza vaccine. Each CDR3 protein is one row after TCRdb ran MiXCR on the RT-PCR reads. The sample contains over 800,000 distinct CDR3 sequences, 21% of which appear only once. Sequenced material: PBMCs from blood, taken 4 to 6 days after vaccination. These receptors originate from a man between 45 and 60 years old who received an inactivated influenza vaccine.

This clonotype showed up just a few times. The chain combines TRBV20-1 with TRBJ2-1; a possible D gene is TRBD2 (6 bases). The V end was cut by 1 base, the J end by 2 bases, with 21 bases between. Germline CDR1 reads DFQATT; CDR2 reads SNEGSKA (reference sequence). CDR3 length: 18 residues. The chain's CDR3 is CSARAQPGSGAAYNEQFF. The CDR3 region has the DNA TGCAGTGCTAGAGCCCAACCGGGTAGCGGAGCCGCCTACAATGAGCAGTTCTTC.

V and J are TRBV6-2 or TRBV6-3 and TRBJ2-1; the match to TRBD1 covers 7 bases. Germline assignment: CDR1 MNHEY and CDR2 SVGEGT. The J segment lost 3 bases and the V segment lost 7 bases, leaving 12 bases of the junction unmatched. This CDR3 has 16 amino acids. CDR3 sequence (DNA): TGTGCCAGCAAGGGGGAAACAGGGGCACGCTACAATGAGCAGTTCTTC. It encodes CASKGETGARYNEQFF.

Only a few counts were recorded for this clonotype. The J gene is TRBJ1-2, the V gene TRBV10-3; D remains ambiguous. Looked up from germline, CDR1 is ENHRY and CDR2 is SYGVKD. The CDR3 covers 13 residues. V was clipped by 6 bases and J by 2 bases, with 10 bases between them. As DNA, the CDR3 is TGTGCCATCAGCCCCGACGGAAACTATGGCTACACCTTC. Translation: CAISPDGNYGYTF.

This clonotype occurred a few times. The chain uses TRBV9 and TRBJ2-7, with D possibly being TRBD1 (5 bases). With 0 bases removed from V and 2 bases from J, the gap between germline ends came to 15 bases. The length of the CDR3 is 16 residues. The V gene's germline CDR1 is SGDLS and CDR2 YYNGEE. CDR3 sequence: CASSVGATAAAYEQYF. In DNA, the CDR3 is TGTGCCAGCAGCGTAGGAGCGACAGCTGCTGCCTACGAGCAGTACTTC.

The chain links TRBV6-1 to TRBJ2-5; 10 positions agree with TRBD1. The V gene's germline CDR1 is MNHNS and CDR2 SASEGT. The CDR3 length is 15 residues. V gave up 5 bases and J gave up 9 bases; unmatched junction bases: 12. In nucleotides, the CDR3 is TGTGCCAGCAGTCGCCCGGGACAGGGGAAAATGTCCCAGTACTTC. Translating it yields CASSRPGQGKMSQYF.

The rearrangement joins TRBV4-2 to TRBJ1-4, with 10 bases that match TRBD1. The V gene end was trimmed by 0 bases and the J gene end by 7 bases; junction bases not matched to a gene: 5. The CDR3 loop spans 16 amino acids. Germline V gene lookup returns CDR1 LGHNA and CDR2 YNFKEQ. As DNA, the CDR3 is TGTGCCAGCAGCCAAGAGCCGGGACAGGGGAGTGAAAAACTGTTTTTT. This sequence encodes CASSQEPGQGSEKLFF.

The chain employs TRBV5-1 and TRBJ1-2; maybe TRBD1 (5 bases). The CDR3 contains 14 residues. Trimming stripped 3 bases from V and 3 bases from J, with 12 bases between. The germline V gene has CDR1 SGHRS and CDR2 YFSETQ. CDR3: CASSSAGTDYGYTF. In nucleotides, the CDR3 is TGCGCCAGCAGCTCTGCCGGGACGGACTATGGCTACACCTTC.

This clonotype has a handful of counts. The chain links TRBV29-1 to TRBJ2-4; D assignment may be TRBD1 or TRBD2 (5 bases each). This CDR3 has 12 residues. The germline V and J ends were trimmed by 4 bases and 7 bases, with 11 bases remaining between them. Per the germline V gene, CDR1 is SQVTM and CDR2 is ANQGSEA. The CDR3 DNA reads as TGCAGCGTTGGGGACGTCGGGAACATTCAGTACTTC. Residues: CSVGDVGNIQYF.

This clonotype was counted only a few times. The chain combines TRBV6-6 with TRBJ1-1; 7 bases are shared with TRBD1. With V trimmed by 10 bases and J by 5 bases, 4 bases remained unmatched. Germline V gene data show CDR1 as MNHNY and CDR2 as SVGAGI (reference sequence). CDR3 size: 11 residues. CDR3 sequence (DNA): TGTGCCACAGGGGGAAGGACTGAAGCTTTCTTT. As protein: CATGGRTEAFF.

The V call is TRBV4-2, the J call TRBJ2-3; TRBD1 is a possible D gene (5 bases). This CDR3 spans 13 amino acids. The V end lost 4 bases, the J end lost 6 bases, and 11 bases lay between the germline ends. Germline assignment: CDR1 LGHNA and CDR2 YNFKEQ. The CDR3 region has the DNA TGTGCCAGCAGCCTCATAGGGGTGGATACGCAGTATTTT. This codes for CASSLIGVDTQYF.

This sequence joins TRBV3-1 and TRBJ1-1; D gene unclear. In germline, CDR1 is LGHDT, CDR2 YNNKEL (reference sequence). The V end was cut by 0 bases, the J end by 3 bases, with 8 bases between. This CDR3 is 14 amino acids long. CDR3 nucleotides: TGTGCCAGCAGCCAAGATACGGTAGACACTGAAGCTTTCTTT. It specifies CASSQDTVDTEAFF.

The V call is TRBV6-1, the J call TRBJ1-2; 7 nucleotides match TRBD1. The germline V gene has CDR1 MNHNS and CDR2 SASEGT. With V trimmed by 10 bases and J by 5 bases, 13 bases remained unmatched. The CDR3 loop spans 14 amino acids. The CDR3 sequence: CATAMNRGWYGYTF. The CDR3 DNA reads as TGTGCCACCGCCATGAACAGGGGTTGGTATGGCTACACCTTC.

V gene TRBV4-1 combines with J gene TRBJ1-1; D is unresolved. The germline V gene encodes CDR1 MGHRA and CDR2 YSYEKL. V lost 4 bases to trimming and J lost 0 bases, with 12 bases between them. This CDR3 comprises 15 residues. CDR3 sequence reads: CASSRSDFLNTEAFF. In DNA form, the CDR3 reads TGCGCCAGCAGCCGATCGGACTTTTTGAACACTGAAGCTTTCTTT.

Only a few counts were recorded for this clonotype. The rearrangement uses TRBV6-1 and TRBJ2-3, with a possible D match to TRBD2 (5 bases). The germline V and J ends were trimmed by 10 bases and 0 bases, with 17 bases remaining between them. This CDR3 is built from 15 residues. Germline lookup yields CDR1 MNHNS and CDR2 SASEGT. CDR3 sequence: CATNPLGSSTDTQYF. In nucleotides, the CDR3 is TGTGCCACCAACCCTCTTGGGAGTAGCACAGATACGCAGTATTTT.

This clonotype was seen only a few times. This chain links TRBV7-2 with TRBJ2-3; D is possibly TRBD2 (6 bases). V was clipped by 3 bases and J by 9 bases, with 16 bases between them. CDR1 is SGHTA, CDR2 FQGNSA, per germline. The CDR3 is made up of 14 amino acids. CDR3 loop: CASSLGEEARTQYF. The CDR3 nucleotides are TGTGCCAGCAGCTTGGGGGAGGAGGCCCGGACGCAGTATTTT.

The chain is built from TRBV11-2 and TRBJ1-1, with D perhaps matching TRBD1 (5 bases). CDR3 length: 15 amino acids. V was clipped by 1 base and J by 4 bases, with 13 bases between them. Looked up from germline, CDR1 is SGHAT and CDR2 is FQNNGV. CDR3 bases: TGTGCCAGCAGCTTAGGAACAGGACTGGCCACTGAAGCTTTCTTT. The encoded protein is CASSLGTGLATEAFF.

The chain carries TRBV29-1 and TRBJ1-4; D ambiguous. This CDR3 has 14 residues. The germline CDR1 and CDR2 sequences are SQVTM and ANQGSEA. Deletions cut 0 bases from V and 4 bases from J, with 9 bases between. This CDR3 is CSVEDRGYNEKLFF. CDR3 sequence (DNA): TGCAGCGTTGAAGATCGGGGATATAATGAAAAACTGTTTTTT.

This chain uses TRBV28 with TRBJ2-2; no reliable D call. CDR1 is MDHEN, CDR2 SYDVKM, per germline. Between the trimmed V and J ends, which lost 5 bases and 6 bases, there was a span of 10 bases. There are 13 residues in the CDR3. Here the CDR3 reads CASSRPIAGELFF. CDR3 bases: TGTGCCAGCAGTAGGCCCATCGCCGGGGAGCTGTTTTTT.

This clonotype was recorded many times. V gene TRBV5-1 combines with J gene TRBJ2-5; no clear D gene. Germline lookup yields CDR1 SGHRS and CDR2 YFSETQ. V was pared by 0 bases and J by 2 bases, with 8 bases between. The CDR3 runs to 14 residues. This chain's CDR3 is CASSLEGRQETQYF. The CDR3 bases are TGCGCCAGCAGCTTGGAAGGACGGCAAGAGACCCAGTACTTC. Looking up the rest from reference TRBV5-1 and TRBJ2-5 gives the full variable domain: KAGVTQTPRYLIKTRGQQVTLSCSPISGHRSVSWYQQTPGQGLQFLFEYFSETQRNKGNFPGRFSGRQFSNSRSEMNVSTLELGDSALYLCASSLEGRQETQYFGPGTRLLVL.

This clonotype was counted between two and nine times. The chain combines TRBV30 with TRBJ1-5; tentative D call: TRBD1 (5 bases). Germline V gene lookup returns CDR1 GTSNPN and CDR2 SVGIG (reference sequence). Trimming pared 0 bases from V and 0 bases from J, leaving 9 bases between. The CDR3 is 15 amino acids. The CDR3 is CAWSVLRGSNQPQHF. The CDR3 DNA reads as TGTGCCTGGAGTGTACTAAGGGGTAGCAATCAGCCCCAGCATTTT.

On this clonotype itself: No conserved phenylalanine or tryptophan is present at the end of the CDR3, so a read error is the likely explanation. The V gene is TRBV7-9, the J gene TRBJ1-1; tentative D call: TRBD1 (6 bases). V was clipped by 5 bases and J by 3 bases, with 10 bases between them. The CDR3 covers 13 residues. Germline loops: CDR1 SEHNR, CDR2 FQNEAQ (reference sequence). This CDR3 reads CASSRGQYTEAFL. As DNA, the CDR3 is TGTGCCAGCAGCCGTGGACAGTACACTGAAGCTTTCCTT.